The 18 T cell receptor beta chains below all came from one sample that was sequenced in a study of CD8 T cells in Susac syndrome. With random hexamers, reverse transcription was performed on about 0.5 to 1 ug of RNA. From the immunoSEQ multiplex PCR reads, TCRdb called clonotypes with MiXCR, one entry per CDR3 protein. The table includes approximately 75,000 distinct CDR3 sequences, 85% to 95% detected once. Sequencing used CD8+ T cells from PBMCs. These receptors were obtained from a human donor in good health.

The rearrangement uses TRBV6-5 and TRBJ1-1; 9 bases map to TRBD1. From germline, CDR1 is MNHEY and CDR2 SVGAGI. J was trimmed by 7 bases and V by 8 bases; bases with no gene match: 5. The CDR3 is 12 residues long. This CDR3 reads CASWDRESEAFF. CDR3 sequence (DNA): TGTGCCAGCTGGGACAGGGAGAGTGAAGCTTTCTTT.

This chain links TRBV29-1 with TRBJ2-5; maybe TRBD1 (6 bases). CDR3 size: 14 residues. V was cut by 7 bases and J by 6 bases, with 21 bases left in between. CDR1 SQVTM and CDR2 ANQGSEA come from the germline V gene. The CDR3 sequence is CSAEPGHSRKTQYF. DNA of the CDR3: TGCAGCGCGGAGCCGGGACACTCAAGGAAGACCCAGTACTTC.

The chain has TRBV29-1 and TRBJ2-5; D may match TRBD1 or TRBD2 (5 bases each). Trimming stripped 6 bases from V and 0 bases from J, with 11 bases between. In germline, CDR1 is SQVTM, CDR2 ANQGSEA. This CDR3 is 13 amino acids long. The CDR3 loop reads CSVPGTDQETQYF. As DNA, the CDR3 is TGCAGCGTACCCGGGACGGACCAAGAGACCCAGTACTTC.

J is TRBJ2-1 and V is TRBV25-1; TRBD2 matches 9 bases. CDR1 and CDR2 from the germline V gene are MGHDK and SYGVNS. CDR3 length: 14 residues. V lost 3 bases to trimming and J lost 4 bases; unmatched junction nucleotides: 1. In DNA, the CDR3 is TGTGCCAGCAGTGAGCGGGGGGGATACAATGAGCAGTTCTTC. Translation gives CASSERGGYNEQFF.

This clonotype was picked up a small number of times. The chain carries TRBV19 and TRBJ2-1; perhaps D is TRBD1 or TRBD2 (5 bases each). Germline V gives CDR1 LNHDA, CDR2 SQIVND (reference sequence). Trimming shortened V by 3 bases and J by 6 bases, and 9 bases separated the two germline ends. The CDR3 runs 13 residues. The CDR3 loop is CASSIGAGNEQFF. The CDR3 DNA follows: TGTGCCAGTAGTATCGGGGCTGGCAATGAGCAGTTCTTC.

Here the CDR3 reads CASSFTPGGELFF. The CDR3 nucleotides read TGTGCCAGCAGCTTTACGCCTGGCGGGGAGCTGTTTTTT. The genes are TRBV7-2 and TRBJ2-2; D is unresolved. This CDR3 is built from 13 residues. Between the trimmed V and J ends, which lost 3 bases and 7 bases, there was a span of 9 bases. Germline loops: CDR1 SGHTA, CDR2 FQGNSA.

The V gene is TRBV27, the J gene TRBJ1-1; D gene unclear. Germline V gene data show CDR1 as MNHEY and CDR2 as SMNVEV (reference sequence). The CDR3 sequence is 14 residues long. The V gene lost 4 bases and the J gene lost 3 bases, with 12 bases spanning the gap. The CDR3 region is CASSSDYWDTEAFF. DNA of the CDR3: TGTGCCAGCAGTTCGGACTACTGGGACACTGAAGCTTTCTTT.

The chain combines TRBV7-9 with TRBJ1-2; 8 nucleotides line up with TRBD1. Germline values: CDR1 SEHNR, CDR2 FQNEAQ (reference sequence). With V trimmed by 5 bases and J by 3 bases, 14 bases remained unmatched. The CDR3 has 17 amino acids. The CDR3 here is CASSPYVWTGTDYGYTF. The CDR3 DNA reads as TGTGCCAGCAGCCCCTACGTTTGGACAGGGACCGACTATGGCTACACCTTC.

The V and J genes are TRBV29-1 and TRBJ1-1, with 9 nucleotides matching TRBD1. Trimming cost V 2 bases and J 3 bases; bases outside gene matches: 10. The CDR3 spans 16 residues. Looked up from germline, CDR1 is SQVTM and CDR2 is ANQGSEA. CDR3 DNA sequence: TGCAGCGTTGAACCCGCCGGACAGGGGACATACACTGAAGCTTTCTTT. Amino acid sequence: CSVEPAGQGTYTEAFF.

The chain couples TRBV3-1 to TRBJ1-5, with D possibly matching TRBD1 (5 bases). From germline, CDR1 is LGHDT and CDR2 YNNKEL (reference sequence). The ends were cut back, 4 bases at V and 7 bases at J, with 11 bases in the middle. This CDR3 is built from 13 residues. The CDR3 DNA reads as TGTGCCAGCAGCCTCGGGGGTACACAGCCCCAGCATTTT. It specifies CASSLGGTQPQHF.

The chain joins TRBV15 to TRBJ1-5, with D maybe TRBD1 (6 bases). The CDR3 length is 17 residues. Germline CDR1 is LNHNV and CDR2 is YYDKDF (reference sequence). Trimming took off 1 base at V and 0 bases at J, with 13 bases between the two ends. CDR3 DNA sequence: TGTGCCACCAGCAGAGGAATTCAGGACAGTAGCAATCAGCCCCAGCATTTT. This codes for CATSRGIQDSSNQPQHF.

This chain connects TRBV7-6 to TRBJ1-1; TRBD1 might be the D (6 bases). V was pared by 4 bases and J by 0 bases, with 18 bases between. CDR3 length: 17 residues. Germline values: CDR1 SGHVS, CDR2 FNYEAQ. The CDR3: CASSSLQWGAMNTEAFF. DNA of the CDR3: TGTGCCAGCAGCTCCCTCCAATGGGGGGCCATGAACACTGAAGCTTTCTTT.

The chain couples TRBV27 to TRBJ1-1; 8 bases are a match to TRBD1. The CDR3 spans 14 residues. V was clipped by 4 bases and J by 4 bases; unmatched bases: 5. CDR1 is MNHEY and CDR2 is SMNVEV in the germline V gene (reference sequence). CDR3 in DNA: TGTGCCAGCAGTTGGACAGGGTCTACCACTGAAGCTTTCTTT. This codes for CASSWTGSTTEAFF.

The CDR3, as DNA: TGCAGCGCTCCGACAGAATTAAACGGCTACACCTTC. Translated: CSAPTELNGYTF. This chain links TRBV29-1 with TRBJ1-2; maybe TRBD1 (5 bases). The CDR3 contains 12 residues. V was shortened by 7 bases and J by 8 bases, with 17 bases between the two germline ends. Germline V gene data show CDR1 as SQVTM and CDR2 as ANQGSEA. Full variable domain (remainder filled in from reference TRBV29-1 and TRBJ1-2): SAVISQKPSRDICQRGTSLTIQCQVDSQVTMMFWYRQQPGQSLTLIATANQGSEATYESGFVIDKFPISRPNLTFSTLTVSNMSPEDSSIYLCSAPTELNGYTFGSGTRLTVV.

The chain combines TRBV4-1 with TRBJ2-3; 11 bases agree with TRBD2. In germline, CDR1 is MGHRA, CDR2 YSYEKL. This CDR3 contains 15 residues. Trimming cost V 5 bases and J 4 bases; bases outside gene matches: 5. This CDR3 is CASSATSGVADTQYF. CDR3 nucleotides: TGCGCCAGCAGCGCGACTAGCGGGGTTGCAGATACGCAGTATTTT.

The chain joins TRBV19 to TRBJ1-1, with D perhaps TRBD1 (6 bases). Germline assignment: CDR1 LNHDA and CDR2 SQIVND (reference sequence). V was cut by 5 bases and J by 4 bases, with 14 bases left in between. There are 14 residues in the CDR3. In DNA, the CDR3 is TGTGCCAGTAGTCTGACAGGCTTAAGCACTGAAGCTTTCTTT. This gives the protein CASSLTGLSTEAFF.

The chain links TRBV6-5 to TRBJ2-3; TRBD1 aligns across 10 bases. The V gene's germline CDR1 is MNHEY and CDR2 SVGAGI. J was trimmed by 4 bases and V by 2 bases; bases with no gene match: 9. The CDR3 spans 17 residues. The CDR3 spells CASSYPDRGQSSDTQYF. As DNA, the CDR3 is TGTGCCAGCAGTTACCCAGACAGGGGGCAATCGTCAGATACGCAGTATTTT.

This chain connects TRBV4-1 to TRBJ2-2; D is unclear. CDR1 is MGHRA and CDR2 is YSYEKL in the germline V gene. The CDR3 has 15 residues. Trimming cost V 0 bases and J 4 bases, with 9 bases left between them. CDR3 residues: CASSQEEGSTGELFF. As DNA, the CDR3 is TGCGCCAGCAGCCAAGAAGAAGGTAGCACCGGGGAGCTGTTTTTT.